The 15 T cell receptor beta chains below come from one sample, sequenced in a study of cytomegalovirus exposure and HLA in healthy donors. Sequenced by immunoSEQ multiplex PCR; TCRdb stores in-frame clones only, minus some. The top ten hold around 2.3% of the sample, which has under 200,000 clones, approximately 86% seen once. Source material: PBMCs. Every receptor here comes from a woman aged 18-29 years in good health and CMV-seronegative.

The chain recombines TRBV9 with TRBJ1-6; tentative D call: TRBD1 (6 bases). Between the trimmed V and J ends, which lost 1 base and 10 bases, there was a span of 9 bases. Germline assignment: CDR1 SGDLS and CDR2 YYNGEE. The CDR3 totals 13 residues. CDR3 coding DNA: TGTGCCAGCAGCGTAAACCAGGGGTCACCCCTCCACTTT. It encodes CASSVNQGSPLHF.

The gene calls are TRBV6-5 and TRBJ1-4; 9 nucleotides align to TRBD1. This CDR3 region has 14 residues. Trimming removed 5 bases from V and 6 bases from J; junction bases left unmatched: 4. In germline, CDR1 is MNHEY, CDR2 SVGAGI. The DNA for the CDR3 is TGTGCCAGCAGTAACAGGGGGCGCGATGAAAAACTGTTTTTT. Its translation is CASSNRGRDEKLFF.

The V and J genes are TRBV14 and TRBJ1-1; 7 nucleotides line up with TRBD1. The CDR3 consists of 16 residues. The J segment lost 1 base and the V segment lost 4 bases, leaving 9 bases of the junction unmatched. Per the germline V gene, CDR1 is SGHDN and CDR2 is FVKESK. Here the CDR3 reads CASSPRWKGANTEAFF. CDR3 nucleotides: TGTGCCAGCAGCCCAAGATGGAAGGGGGCGAACACTGAAGCTTTCTTT.

The V gene is TRBV7-2, the J gene TRBJ2-7; D not resolved. Germline V gives CDR1 SGHTA, CDR2 FQGNSA. Trimming took off 2 bases at V and 2 bases at J, with 7 bases between the two ends. This CDR3 comprises 13 residues. The CDR3 loop reads CASSLITAYEQYF. In nucleotides, the CDR3 is TGTGCCAGCAGCTTAATTACTGCCTACGAGCAGTACTTC.

The CDR3 sequence: CASSSYVRGKTEAFF. The CDR3 nucleotides read TGTGCCAGCAGCTCTTACGTTAGGGGGAAAACTGAAGCTTTCTTT. This sequence joins TRBV13 and TRBJ1-1, with D possibly matching TRBD1 (6 bases). V lost 4 bases, J lost 5 bases, and 17 bases lay in between. The CDR3 totals 15 residues. Germline assignment: CDR1 PRHDT and CDR2 FYEKMQ (reference sequence).

This sequence joins TRBV12-5 and TRBJ1-3, with D unresolved. CDR3 size: 13 residues. Germline V gene lookup returns CDR1 LGHNT and CDR2 FRNRAP. The germline V and J ends were trimmed by 3 bases and 0 bases, with 3 bases remaining between them. This chain's CDR3 is CASGFHSGNTIYF. CDR3 sequence (DNA): TGTGCTAGTGGTTTCCACTCTGGAAACACCATATATTTT.

This clone turned up a few times. The rearrangement uses TRBV7-2 and TRBJ1-2, with TRBD1 matching 7 bases. The CDR3 runs to 12 residues. Germline V gene sequence: CDR1 SGHTA, CDR2 FQGNSA. The ends lost 6 bases at V and 3 bases at J; junction bases unmatched: 1. CDR3 nucleotides: TGTGCCAGCAGTCAGGGGGACTATGGCTACACCTTC. Amino acid sequence: CASSQGDYGYTF.

V gene TRBV9 combines with J gene TRBJ1-3; TRBD1 agrees at 8 bases. Germline-derived CDR1 and CDR2 are SGDLS and YYNGEE. V was clipped by 1 base and J by 0 bases; unmatched bases: 6. The CDR3 has 17 residues. Written as DNA, the CDR3 is TGTGCCAGCAGCGTAACCCAGGGGGCCCCCTCTGGAAACACCATATATTTT. Its protein product is CASSVTQGAPSGNTIYF.

V usage is TRBV27 and J usage is TRBJ2-1, with 10 nucleotides matching TRBD2. The J segment lost 5 bases and the V segment lost 2 bases, leaving 6 bases of the junction unmatched. This CDR3 region has 16 residues. CDR1 is MNHEY and CDR2 is SMNVEV in the germline V gene (reference sequence). The DNA for the CDR3 is TGTGCCAGCAGTTTACTAGCACTAGCGGGGAACAATGAGCAGTTCTTC. Protein sequence: CASSLLALAGNNEQFF.

The chain combines TRBV27 with TRBJ1-2; 11 nucleotides align to TRBD1. This CDR3 spans 13 amino acids. J was trimmed by 8 bases and V by 7 bases; bases with no gene match: 6. Germline assignment: CDR1 MNHEY and CDR2 SMNVEV (reference sequence). The CDR3, as DNA: TGTGCCAGCACCTGGGGACAGGGGGGCGGCTACACCTTC. As protein: CASTWGQGGGYTF.

The J gene is TRBJ1-2, the V gene TRBV7-6; 7 bases are a match to TRBD1. CDR1 SGHVS and CDR2 FNYEAQ come from the germline V gene. The CDR3 is made up of 15 amino acids. V lost 4 bases, J lost 6 bases, and 11 bases stayed unmatched. CDR3 amino acids: CASSSYRDSRNGYTF. The CDR3 nucleotides are TGTGCCAGCAGCTCCTATAGGGACAGCAGAAATGGCTACACCTTC.

The chain combines TRBV28 with TRBJ1-2; unclear D gene. With 6 bases removed from V and 3 bases from J, the gap between germline ends came to 11 bases. CDR1 and CDR2 from the germline V gene are MDHEN and SYDVKM. The CDR3 extends over 13 amino acids. This chain's CDR3 is CASSAVQDYGYTF. The CDR3 DNA is TGTGCCAGCAGCGCCGTTCAGGACTATGGCTACACCTTC.

There are a few counts of this clone. The V and J genes are TRBV11-2 and TRBJ2-1; 8 bases agree with TRBD2. This CDR3 has 12 amino acids. The V gene end was trimmed by 6 bases and the J gene end by 5 bases; junction bases not matched to a gene: 0. The germline V gene encodes CDR1 SGHAT and CDR2 FQNNGV. The CDR3 loop reads CASRLADNEQFF. The CDR3 DNA is TGTGCCAGCAGACTAGCGGACAATGAGCAGTTCTTC.

The chain couples TRBV4-3 to TRBJ2-3; TRBD2 agrees at 9 bases. V dropped 4 bases and J dropped 2; count of bases not matched to a gene: 13. Germline CDR1 and CDR2: LGHNA and YSLEER. The CDR3 contains 18 residues. In nucleotides, the CDR3 is TGCGCCAGCAGCCGAGAGATAGGGGCGGGAGGGAACACAGATACGCAGTATTTT. Translation gives CASSREIGAGGNTDTQYF.

This chain links TRBV7-9 with TRBJ2-7; 7 bases map to TRBD1. Trimming took 1 base from V and 3 from J; bases not matched to a gene: 3. The CDR3 is 14 amino acids. CDR1 is SEHNR, CDR2 FQNEAQ, per germline (reference sequence). The CDR3 loop reads CASSLVYRGYEQYF. The CDR3, as DNA: TGTGCCAGCAGCTTAGTCTACAGGGGCTACGAGCAGTACTTC.